The rows below give T cell receptor beta chains drawn from one sample of a study of T-cell reconstitution after alpha-beta-depleted transplantation in children. TCRdb independently ran MiXCR on the PCR reads; one entry per CDR3 protein. The data show about 200,000 distinct CDR3 sequences, approximately 8.4% seen once. Sequenced material: PBMCs, mostly from graft donor cells, taken 360 days after TCRalphabeta/CD19-depleted stem cell transplant. The receptors shown here come from a male patient aged 2-9 years who had a stem cell transplant for acute myeloid leukemia, so the T cells may come from the graft donor. Each CDR3 is given with its conserved first and last residue. A D gene is named only where the DNA matches it firmly. Not every row has a clone size; where given, it reads once, few, many or a size class.

TRBJ2-5 | NA | TRBV10-3 | NA | CAISVKGRSLETQYF | TGTGCCATCAGTGTAAAGGGGCGATCTTTAGAGACCCAGTACTTC
TRBJ1-4 | NA | TRBV6-5 | many | CASSYSGEKLFF | TGTGCCAGCAGTTACTCCGGTGAAAAACTGTTTTTT
TRBJ2-1 | NA | TRBV10-3 | many | CAIGTGYHEQFF | TGTGCCATTGGAACAGGGTATCATGAGCAGTTCTTC
TRBJ2-7 | TRBD2 | TRBV20-1 | NA | CSARGLAGSSYEQHF | TGCAGTGCTAGAGGACTAGCGGGAAGCTCCTACGAGCAGCACTTC
TRBJ1-6 | NA | TRBV10-3 | few | CAISESVQGFGSPLHF | TGTGCCATCAGTGAGTCTGTACAGGGATTTGGATCACCCCTCCACTTT
TRBJ1-1 | NA | TRBV11-2 | NA | CASSFSRANTEAFF | TGTGCCAGCAGCTTCTCCAGGGCGAACACTGAAGCTTTCTTT
TRBJ2-1 | TRBD2 | TRBV20-1 | few | CSASHGRSREQFF | TGCAGTGCTAGCCACGGGAGGTCACGTGAGCAGTTCTTC
TRBJ1-4 | NA | TRBV12-3/TRBV12-4 | many | CASSPRGFQAEKLFF | TGTGCCAGCAGTCCAAGGGGGTTTCAGGCTGAAAAACTGTTTTTT
TRBJ2-4 | NA | TRBV6-1 | NA | CASSLRTEAKNIQYF | TGTGCCAGCAGTCTGAGGACAGAGGCCAAAAACATTCAGTACTTC
TRBJ1-5 | NA | TRBV5-1 | few | CASSRTGRSNQPQHF | TGCGCCAGCAGCCGAACAGGGAGAAGCAATCAGCCCCAGCATTTT
TRBJ1-5 | NA | TRBV27 | few | CASSFIVTHNQPQHF | TGTGCCAGCAGTTTCATAGTGACGCACAATCAGCCCCAGCATTTT
TRBJ2-1 | NA | TRBV7-2 | few | CASSYRLDPFNEQFF | TGTGCCAGCAGCTACCGACTAGACCCCTTCAATGAGCAGTTCTTC
TRBJ2-1 | TRBD2 | TRBV7-6 | many | CASSRRTSGGGKLGNEQFF | TGTGCCAGCAGCCGAAGGACTAGCGGGGGGGGAAAGTTAGGGAATGAGCAGTTCTTC
TRBJ2-1 | TRBD2 | TRBV19 | few | CASSISGGLFSKAYRNEQFF | TGTGCCAGTAGTATCTCGGGGGGACTATTCTCAAAGGCCTACAGGAATGAGCAGTTCTTC
TRBJ2-7 | NA | TRBV7-2 | NA | CASSTGSGAYEQYF | TGTGCCAGCAGTACAGGGTCGGGGGCCTACGAGCAGTACTTC
TRBJ2-5 | NA | TRBV20-1 | many | CSARPQTVQETQYF | TGCAGTGCTAGACCTCAGACAGTCCAAGAGACCCAGTACTTC
TRBJ2-2 | TRBD1 | TRBV7-6 | NA | CASSLDGTGGSGELFF | TGTGCCAGCAGCTTAGATGGGACAGGGGGCTCCGGGGAGCTGTTTTTT
TRBJ2-1 | NA | TRBV5-5 | NA | CASSLPRDSYNEQFF | TGTGCCAGCAGCTTGCCGCGGGACTCCTACAATGAGCAGTTCTTC
TRBJ1-5 | NA | TRBV15 | few | CATSRERGFNQPQHF | TGTGCCACCAGCAGAGAGCGGGGGTTCAATCAGCCCCAGCATTTT
TRBJ2-7 | TRBD2 | TRBV29-1 | many | CSVGDYNYEQYF | TGCAGCGTTGGGGACTACAACTACGAGCAGTACTTC
TRBJ2-7 | TRBD1 | TRBV4-3 | many | CASSPGTGGTYEQYF | TGCGCCAGCAGCCCAGGGACAGGGGGCACCTACGAGCAGTACTTC
TRBJ1-1 | NA | TRBV10-3 | NA | CAISRTVNTEAFF | TGTGCCATCAGCCGGACGGTAAACACTGAAGCTTTCTTT
TRBJ2-1 | NA | TRBV24-1 | many | CATSAAAYNEQFF | TGTGCCACCAGTGCGGCAGCTTACAATGAGCAGTTCTTC
TRBJ2-2 | TRBD1 | TRBV11-2 | NA | CASTTRPGQGISANTGELFF | TGTGCCAGCACTACTCGTCCGGGACAGGGGATTTCAGCGAACACCGGGGAGCTGTTTTTT
TRBJ1-1 | NA | TRBV20-1 | many | CSASERAITEAFF | TGCAGTGCTTCCGAGCGGGCGATCACTGAAGCTTTCTTT
TRBJ2-3 | TRBD2 | TRBV20-1 | many | CSASLTSGVDTQYF | TGCAGTGCTAGCCTGACTAGCGGGGTAGATACGCAGTATTTT
TRBJ1-3 | NA | TRBV7-2 | NA | CASSLTGDISGNTIYF | TGTGCCAGCAGCTTGACAGGCGATATCTCTGGAAACACCATATATTTT
TRBJ2-4 | NA | TRBV15 | many | CATSRDSRATLAKNIQYF | TGTGCCACCAGCAGAGATAGCAGAGCAACCCTAGCCAAAAACATTCAGTACTTC
TRBJ1-6 | NA | TRBV11-2 | few | CASSSTEENNSPLHF | TGTGCCAGCAGCTCCACAGAGGAGAATAATTCACCCCTCCACTTT
TRBJ2-1 | NA | TRBV6-5 | NA | CASSYSGTVLAASYNEQFF | TGTGCCAGCAGTTACTCCGGGACAGTTCTAGCGGCATCCTACAATGAGCAGTTCTTC